The present T cell receptor (beta chain) was sequenced within a study of CD8 T cell repertoires and HIV-1 epitope variants. In the study overall: Separate wells received one of Twenty-five Gag or Nef variant peptides.

TCRdb keeps only in-frame clones here, not all; method: immunoSEQ multiplex PCR. The table records about 5,500 clones, around 65% of them present only once. A remark on this clone: Its antigen is still unknown.

The CDR3 is made up of 12 amino acids. V lost 6 bases, J lost 4 bases, and 7 bases lay in between. Germline CDR1 MDHEN, CDR2 SYDVKM. Sequenced material: cultured CD8+ T cells derived from PBMCs. The clonotype was recovered from a male donor with HIV. The gene calls are TRBV28 and TRBJ1-5, with D uncertain. Written as DNA, the CDR3 is TGTGCCAGCAGCTTAGGGAATCAGCCCCAGCATTTT. The encoded protein is CASSLGNQPQHF.